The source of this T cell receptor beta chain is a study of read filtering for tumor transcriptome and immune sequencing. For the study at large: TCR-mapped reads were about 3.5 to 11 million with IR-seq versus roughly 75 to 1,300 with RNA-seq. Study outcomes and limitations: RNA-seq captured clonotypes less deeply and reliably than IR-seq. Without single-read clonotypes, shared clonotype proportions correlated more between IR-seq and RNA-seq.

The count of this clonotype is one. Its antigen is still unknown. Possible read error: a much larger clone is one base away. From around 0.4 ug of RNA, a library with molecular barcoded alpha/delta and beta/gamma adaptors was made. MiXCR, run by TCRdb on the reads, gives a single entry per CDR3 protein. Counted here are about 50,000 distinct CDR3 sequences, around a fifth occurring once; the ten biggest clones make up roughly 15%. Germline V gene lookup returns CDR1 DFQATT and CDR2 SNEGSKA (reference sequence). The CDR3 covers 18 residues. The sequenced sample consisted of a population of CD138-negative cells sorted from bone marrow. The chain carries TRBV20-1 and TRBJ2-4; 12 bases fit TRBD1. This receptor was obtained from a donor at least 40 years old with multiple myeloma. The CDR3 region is CSATPGTGGASAKNVQYF. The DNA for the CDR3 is TGCAGTGCTACCCCCGGGACAGGGGGCGCATCGGCCAAAAACGTTCAGTACTTC.